The present T cell receptor beta chain was sequenced within a study of blood T cell repertoires in COVID-19 (dated by TCRdb to about 2020). Regarding the research as a whole: The collaborator samples originated in the United States, Italy and Spain and spanned the acute and convalescent phases of COVID-19. Deeply sampled blood TCRbeta repertoires from subjects exposed to, actively infected with, or recovered from COVID-19 were included in the dataset. The samples were drawn from two sources: the first 160 participants of the ongoing ImmuneRACE study, and 1,254 subjects contributed by 6 global collaborators. The material from the prospective study consisted of cDNA or gDNA derived from T cells, B-cell-depleted T cells, or PBMCs. The repertoires were made available in a free public database intended to serve as a resource for research on the immune response to SARS-CoV-2. Nearly every sample came with metadata listing a de-identified subject ID, COVID-19 status, age in years and sex. Where available, HLA class I and class II types were taken from metadata supplied by the sample provider and were not determined by assay-based typing. Summary of the overall study and its limitations: How much clinical and demographic metadata was included differed by source and by participant, and the metadata was provided uncurated.

The CDR3 has 15 amino acids, counting the end cysteine and phenylalanine. Only CDR3 DNA is held: 45 bases, read in frame from base 1. V lost 7 bases and J lost 0 bases, and the count of bases not matched to a germline gene is 5. CDR1 and CDR2 are read off the germline V gene (reference sequence) as MNHEY and SMNVEV. Notes on this clone: Its specific antigen is unknown. Per-nucleotide qualities are absent, and no much larger clonotype sits a single base away.

The immunoSEQ Assay, a bias-controlled multiplex PCR, was used to amplify TCRbeta CDR3 regions from genomic DNA. Per the source publication's procedure: The number of nucleated cells in each sample was estimated from the amplification of reference gene primers within the assay. To quantify the absolute abundance of each unique TCRbeta CDR3 rearrangement, sequence reads were collapsed and filtered. Productive Simpson clonality was computed per sample as the square root of Simpson's diversity index over productive rearrangements. TCRdb re-hosts the immuneACCESS table, in-frame sequences only. Its copies lack some clones; in the studies checked, an unresolved V gene accounts for under half of them, and the cause for the rest is not known. Clone size and V and J calls were adopted from that table, with D and trimming inferred from the DNA. The sample table shows approximately 190,000 clones, and around four fifths are seen once. Around 19% of the sample lies in the top ten.

Collaborating institutions collected whole blood in K2EDTA tubes following their own protocols. For TCRbeta analysis, collaborators shipped samples in one of three forms: frozen whole blood, isolated PBMCs, or DNA extracted from either of those sample types. The clonotype comes from a human donor in a cohort sampled during active COVID-19. Rearrangement joined TRBV27 to TRBJ2-3; 9 nucleotides in the junction match TRBD1. Input material: peripheral blood. The CDR3 reads as follows: CASKNGQGSTDTQYF. The sequence in DNA is TGTGCCAGCAAAAATGGACAGGGGAGCACAGATACGCAGTATTTT.